A selection of T cell receptor beta chains follows, all from one sample in a study of blood T cell repertoires in COVID-19. Libraries were prepared by immunoSEQ multiplex PCR; TCRdb keeps only in-frame clonotypes and omits some of them. The profile shows about 50,000 clones, 90% to 95% of them singletons. The sample was peripheral blood. Receptors were obtained from a woman at least 80 years old with acute or convalescent COVID-19. Both conserved end residues are part of each CDR3. D genes are given only for firm matches.

d_call	v_call	j_call	cdr3_aa
-	TRBV7-7	TRBJ1-5	CASSPRVPKDQPQHF
-	TRBV5-1	TRBJ1-2	CASRHGEYGYTF
-	TRBV7-2	TRBJ1-3	CASSVDRDKKVNTIYF
TRBD1	TRBV20-1	TRBJ2-5	CSASGGQGTSKTQYF
TRBD1	TRBV2	TRBJ2-3	CASSTRQGATDTQYF
TRBD1	TRBV19	TRBJ1-1	CASRTSDRANTEAFF
-	TRBV25-1	TRBJ2-2	CASSGRPNTGELFF
TRBD1	TRBV30	TRBJ1-5	CAWETGGNQPQHF
-	TRBV19	TRBJ1-5	CASSIMGAGQPQHF
-	TRBV5-1	TRBJ1-1	CASSLQHSTFTEAFF
-	TRBV4-3	TRBJ1-2	CASSQDGSWGYTF
TRBD2	TRBV18	TRBJ2-1	CASSPPSGDNEQFF
TRBD1	TRBV30	TRBJ1-6	CAWSVGDRINSPLHF
-	TRBV10-3	TRBJ1-2	CAISEYRENYGYTF
TRBD1	TRBV28	TRBJ2-5	CASSSGTGPTQYF
TRBD2	TRBV29-1	TRBJ2-7	CSVESAGVAYEQYF
-	TRBV7-2	TRBJ1-2	CASSLAMAGDSYGYTF
TRBD1	TRBV28	TRBJ1-5	CASSFGQGRINQPQHF
TRBD1	TRBV29-1	TRBJ2-2	CSVEGHWTGGTGELFF
TRBD2	TRBV5-6	TRBJ2-5	CASSRRRAVAGGQETQYF
-	TRBV6-5	TRBJ2-1	CASRQYNEQFF
TRBD1	TRBV2	TRBJ2-3	CASSGRTGGTDTQYF
TRBD2	TRBV11-2	TRBJ2-4	CASSPRLLAGYLAGNIQYF
-	TRBV28	TRBJ1-1	CASSLERNTEAFF
TRBD1	TRBV7-9	TRBJ2-4	CASSLLGRTGLAKNIQYF
-	TRBV10-3	TRBJ2-7	CAISESGLDGSYEQYF
TRBD1	TRBV19	TRBJ2-1	CASSIRLAGGTYNEQFF
TRBD2	TRBV29-1	TRBJ2-1	CSVEGAGTSLSDEQFF
TRBD1	TRBV18	TRBJ1-5	CASSPGQGNQPQHF
-	TRBV4-3	TRBJ2-7	CASSQGYRTGLTYEQYF
TRBD1	TRBV6-5	TRBJ2-7	CASKRTGVSEQYF
-	TRBV29-1	TRBJ1-1	CSATRGENTEAFF
TRBD1	TRBV6-4	TRBJ2-3	CASSAGTGITDTQYF
-	TRBV5-1	TRBJ2-5	CASSQTPGVQETQYF
TRBD2	TRBV30	TRBJ2-7	CAWNGGRAYEQYF
TRBD1	TRBV5-4	TRBJ1-2	CASSPRTGANYGYTF
TRBD1	TRBV25-1	TRBJ1-5	CASSATGGGNQPQHF